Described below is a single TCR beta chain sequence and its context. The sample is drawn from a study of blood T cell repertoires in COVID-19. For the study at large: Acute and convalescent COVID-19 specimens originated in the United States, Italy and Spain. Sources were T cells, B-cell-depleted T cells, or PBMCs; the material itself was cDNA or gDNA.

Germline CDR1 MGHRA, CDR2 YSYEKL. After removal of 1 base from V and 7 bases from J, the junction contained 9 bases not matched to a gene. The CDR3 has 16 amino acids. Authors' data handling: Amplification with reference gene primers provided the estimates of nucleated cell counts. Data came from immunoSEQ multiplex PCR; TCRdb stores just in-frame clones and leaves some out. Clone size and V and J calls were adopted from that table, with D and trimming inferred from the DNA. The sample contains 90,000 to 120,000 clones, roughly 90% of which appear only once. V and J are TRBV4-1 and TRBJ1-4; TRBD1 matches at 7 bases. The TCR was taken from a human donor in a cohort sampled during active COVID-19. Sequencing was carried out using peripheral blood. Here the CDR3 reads CASSQVGQPGGEKLFF. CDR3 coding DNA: TGCGCCAGCAGCCAAGTAGGACAGCCAGGGGGTGAAAAACTGTTTTTT.